This T cell receptor beta chain was observed in a study of cytomegalovirus exposure and HLA in healthy donors. At the level of the study: Genotyping of 430 or so donors showed that 70% to 90% belonged to the Caucasian-associated ancestry cluster. Study-level results: In a later analysis, TCR beta V- and J-gene trimming was associated with a missense DCLRE1C variant.

Healthy individuals who donated bone marrow served as the donors. The PCR employed 60 Vbeta primers together with 13 Jbeta primers. The assay was immunoSEQ multiplex PCR, and TCRdb's table has in-frame clones only and misses some. The listing contains some 33,000 clones. Trimming took off 0 bases at V and 1 base at J, with 6 bases between the two ends. The CDR3 is made up of 14 amino acids. The germline CDR1 and CDR2 sequences are SGHTA and FQGNSA. Worth noting for this clone: Its target is unknown.

V and J are TRBV7-2 and TRBJ1-2; D is uncertain. The source material was PBMCs. The TCR was taken from a female donor in good health and CMV-seronegative. CDR3 region: CASSLAISNYGYTF. The CDR3 DNA reads as TGTGCCAGCAGCTTAGCGATCAGTAACTATGGCTACACCTTC.